The clone carrying this T cell receptor (beta chain) was recorded once. The sample originates from a study of early stage breast cancer tumors. Study-level background: Samples were sequenced at roughly 10-fold average coverage.

Libraries were prepared by immunoSEQ multiplex PCR; TCRdb keeps only in-frame clonotypes and omits some of them. The data show 25,000 to 30,000 clones, approximately 85% seen once. This CDR3 has 15 amino acids. CDR1 and CDR2 (germline): SGHDN, FVKESK. Trimming left V 1 base short and J 1 base short, with 8 bases between. Sequenced input: blood. The chain joins TRBV14 to TRBJ2-1; the D gene is possibly TRBD2 (5 bases). This sequence was found in a person aged 45-65 years with breast cancer. As DNA, the CDR3 is TGTGCCAGCAGCCAAGTTGAGGGATCCTACAATGAGCAGTTCTTC. This codes for CASSQVEGSYNEQFF.